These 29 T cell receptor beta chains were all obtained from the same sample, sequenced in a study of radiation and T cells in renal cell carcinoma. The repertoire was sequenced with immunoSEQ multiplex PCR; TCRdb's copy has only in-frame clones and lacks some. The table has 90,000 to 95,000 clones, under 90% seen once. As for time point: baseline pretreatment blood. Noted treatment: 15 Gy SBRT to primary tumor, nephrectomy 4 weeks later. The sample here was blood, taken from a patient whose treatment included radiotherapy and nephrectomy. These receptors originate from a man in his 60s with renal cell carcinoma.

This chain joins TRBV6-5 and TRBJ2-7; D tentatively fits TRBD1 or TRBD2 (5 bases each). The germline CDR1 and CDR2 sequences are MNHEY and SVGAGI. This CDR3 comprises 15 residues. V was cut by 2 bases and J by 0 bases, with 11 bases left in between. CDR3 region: CASSYTGGTSYEQYF. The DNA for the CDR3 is TGTGCCAGCAGTTACACAGGAGGTACCTCCTACGAGCAGTACTTC.

The CDR3 sequence: CASSQGTAEPGETQYF. DNA for the CDR3: TGCGCCAGCAGCCAAGGGACCGCAGAGCCGGGGGAGACCCAGTACTTC. V gene TRBV4-1 combines with J gene TRBJ2-5; the D gene is possibly TRBD2 (5 bases). The CDR3 loop spans 16 amino acids. The germline CDR1 and CDR2 sequences are MGHRA and YSYEKL. The V and J ends lost 1 base and 5 bases respectively, with 17 bases between them.

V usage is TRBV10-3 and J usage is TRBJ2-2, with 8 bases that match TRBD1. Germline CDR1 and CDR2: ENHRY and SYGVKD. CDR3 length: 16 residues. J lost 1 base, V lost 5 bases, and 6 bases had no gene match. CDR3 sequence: CAISLTGTGNTGELFF. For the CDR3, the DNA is TGTGCCATCAGTCTTACCGGGACAGGGAACACCGGGGAGCTGTTTTTT.

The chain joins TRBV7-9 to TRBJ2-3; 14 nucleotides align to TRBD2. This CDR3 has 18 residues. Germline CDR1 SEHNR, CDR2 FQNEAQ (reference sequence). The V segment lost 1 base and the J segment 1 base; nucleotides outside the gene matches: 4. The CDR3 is CASSLVGLAGDGTDTQYF. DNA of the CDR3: TGTGCCAGCAGCTTAGTGGGACTAGCGGGAGATGGCACAGATACGCAGTATTTT.

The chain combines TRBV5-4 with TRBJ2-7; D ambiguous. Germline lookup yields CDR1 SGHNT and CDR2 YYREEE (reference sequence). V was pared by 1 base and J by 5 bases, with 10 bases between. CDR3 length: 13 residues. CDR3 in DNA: TGTGCCAGCAGCTTGTGGTCAGGTGACGAGCAGTACTTC. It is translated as CASSLWSGDEQYF.

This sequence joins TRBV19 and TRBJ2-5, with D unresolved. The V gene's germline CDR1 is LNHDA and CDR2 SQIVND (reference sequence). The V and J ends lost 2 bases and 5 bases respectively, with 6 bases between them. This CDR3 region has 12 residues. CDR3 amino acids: CASSILGETQYF. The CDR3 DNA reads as TGTGCCAGTAGTATATTGGGGGAGACCCAGTACTTC.

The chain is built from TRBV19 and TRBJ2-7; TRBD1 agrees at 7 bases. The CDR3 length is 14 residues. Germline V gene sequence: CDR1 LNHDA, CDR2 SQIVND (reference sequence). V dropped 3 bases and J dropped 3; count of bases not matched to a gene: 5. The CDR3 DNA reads TGTGCCAGTAGTATCAGAGGGGGCTACTACGAGCAGTACTTC. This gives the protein CASSIRGGYYEQYF.

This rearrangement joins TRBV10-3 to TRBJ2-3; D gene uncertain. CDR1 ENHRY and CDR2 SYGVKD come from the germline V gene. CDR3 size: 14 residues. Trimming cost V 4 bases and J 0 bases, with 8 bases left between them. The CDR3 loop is CAISAETSTDTQYF. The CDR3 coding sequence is TGTGCCATCAGTGCAGAGACTAGCACAGATACGCAGTATTTT.

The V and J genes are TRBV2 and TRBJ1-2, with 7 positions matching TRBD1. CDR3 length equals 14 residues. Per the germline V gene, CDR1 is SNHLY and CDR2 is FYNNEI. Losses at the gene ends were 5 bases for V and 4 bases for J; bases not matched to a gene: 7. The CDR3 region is CASSQEDRPYGYTF. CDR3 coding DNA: TGTGCCAGCAGTCAGGAGGACAGGCCCTATGGCTACACCTTC. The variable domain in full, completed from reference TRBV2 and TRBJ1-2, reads EPEVTQTPSHQVTQMGQEVILRCVPISNHLYFYWYRQILGQKVEFLVSFYNNEISEKSEIFDDQFSVERPDGSNFTLKIRSTKLEDSAMYFCASSQEDRPYGYTFGSGTRLTVV.

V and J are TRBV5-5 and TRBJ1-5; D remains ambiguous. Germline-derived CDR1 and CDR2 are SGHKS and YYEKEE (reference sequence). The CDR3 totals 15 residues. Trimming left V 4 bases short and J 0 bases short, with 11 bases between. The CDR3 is CASSPYRDSNQPQHF. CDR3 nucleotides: TGTGCCAGCAGCCCCTACAGAGATAGCAATCAGCCCCAGCATTTT.

The CDR3 spells CASSLAGGQETQYF. DNA of the CDR3: TGTGCCAGCAGCTTAGCGGGAGGCCAAGAGACCCAGTACTTC. V and J are TRBV7-2 and TRBJ2-5; maybe TRBD2 (6 bases). The CDR3 extends over 14 amino acids. CDR1 and CDR2 from the germline V gene are SGHTA and FQGNSA. Trimming cost V 0 bases and J 1 base, with 6 bases left between them.

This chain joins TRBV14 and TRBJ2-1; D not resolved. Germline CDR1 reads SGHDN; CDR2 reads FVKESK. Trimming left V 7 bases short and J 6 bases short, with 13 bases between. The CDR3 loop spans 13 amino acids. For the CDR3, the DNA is TGTGCCAGCACGTGGTCAAGGGCCAATGAGCAGTTCTTC. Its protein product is CASTWSRANEQFF.

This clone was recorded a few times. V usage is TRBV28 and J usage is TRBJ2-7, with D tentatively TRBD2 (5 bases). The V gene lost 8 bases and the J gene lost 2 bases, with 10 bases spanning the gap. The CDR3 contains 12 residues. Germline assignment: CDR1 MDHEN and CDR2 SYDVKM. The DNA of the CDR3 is TGTGCCAGCGCGACCGGGGCCTACGAGCAGTACTTC. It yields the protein CASATGAYEQYF.

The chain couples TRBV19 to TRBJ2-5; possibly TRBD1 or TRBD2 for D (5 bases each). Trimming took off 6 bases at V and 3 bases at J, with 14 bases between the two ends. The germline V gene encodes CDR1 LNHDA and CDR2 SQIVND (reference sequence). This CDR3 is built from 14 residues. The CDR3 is CASSTGTLEETQYF. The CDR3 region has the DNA TGTGCCAGTAGCACCGGGACGTTGGAAGAGACCCAGTACTTC.

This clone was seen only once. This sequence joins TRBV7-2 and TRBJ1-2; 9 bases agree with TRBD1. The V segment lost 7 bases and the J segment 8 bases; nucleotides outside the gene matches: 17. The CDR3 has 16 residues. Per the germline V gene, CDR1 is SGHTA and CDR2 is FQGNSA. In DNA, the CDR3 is TGTGCCAGCACCCCAGACCCCGTACAGGGGGCGTGGGGCTACACCTTC. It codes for CASTPDPVQGAWGYTF.

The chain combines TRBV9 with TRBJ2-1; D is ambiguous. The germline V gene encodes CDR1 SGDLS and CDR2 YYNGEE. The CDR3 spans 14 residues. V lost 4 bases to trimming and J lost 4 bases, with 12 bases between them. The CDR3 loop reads CASSTSEGYNEQFF. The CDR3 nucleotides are TGTGCCAGCAGCACTTCAGAAGGGTACAATGAGCAGTTCTTC.

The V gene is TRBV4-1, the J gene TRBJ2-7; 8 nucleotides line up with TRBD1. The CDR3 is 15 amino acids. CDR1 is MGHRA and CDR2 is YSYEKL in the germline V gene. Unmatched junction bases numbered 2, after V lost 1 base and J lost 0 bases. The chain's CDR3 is CASSQAGGLSYEQYF. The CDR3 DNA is TGCGCCAGCAGCCAAGCAGGGGGCCTCTCCTACGAGCAGTACTTC.

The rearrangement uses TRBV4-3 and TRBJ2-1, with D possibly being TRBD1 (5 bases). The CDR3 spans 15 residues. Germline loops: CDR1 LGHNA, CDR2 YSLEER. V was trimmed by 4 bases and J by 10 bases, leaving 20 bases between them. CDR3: CASSRFSQGGIEQFF. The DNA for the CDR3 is TGCGCCAGCAGCCGCTTCTCTCAGGGTGGAATCGAGCAGTTCTTC.

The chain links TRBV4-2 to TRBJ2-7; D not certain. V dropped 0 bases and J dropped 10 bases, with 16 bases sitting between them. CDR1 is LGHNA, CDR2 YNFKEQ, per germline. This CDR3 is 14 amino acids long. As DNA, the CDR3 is TGTGCCAGCAGCCAAGATATTAGAGATACGAGCCAGTACTTC. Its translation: CASSQDIRDTSQYF.

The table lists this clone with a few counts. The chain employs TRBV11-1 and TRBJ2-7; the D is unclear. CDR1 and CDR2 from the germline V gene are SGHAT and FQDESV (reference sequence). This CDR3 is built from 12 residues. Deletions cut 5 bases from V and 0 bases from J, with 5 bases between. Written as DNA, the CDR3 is TGTGCCAGCAGCCTATCCTCCTACGAGCAGTACTTC. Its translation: CASSLSSYEQYF.

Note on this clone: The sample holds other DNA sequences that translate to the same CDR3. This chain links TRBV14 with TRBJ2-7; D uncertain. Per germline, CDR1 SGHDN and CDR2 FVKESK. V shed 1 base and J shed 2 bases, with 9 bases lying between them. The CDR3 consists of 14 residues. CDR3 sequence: CASSQALPPYEQYF. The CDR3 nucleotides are TGTGCCAGCAGCCAAGCCCTGCCCCCCTACGAGCAGTACTTC.

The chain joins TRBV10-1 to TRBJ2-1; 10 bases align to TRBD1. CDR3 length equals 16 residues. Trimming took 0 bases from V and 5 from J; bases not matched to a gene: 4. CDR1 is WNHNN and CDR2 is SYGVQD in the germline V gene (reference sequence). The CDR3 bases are TGCGCCAGCAGTGAGTCGAGGGGACAGGGGAACAATGAGCAGTTCTTC. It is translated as CASSESRGQGNNEQFF.

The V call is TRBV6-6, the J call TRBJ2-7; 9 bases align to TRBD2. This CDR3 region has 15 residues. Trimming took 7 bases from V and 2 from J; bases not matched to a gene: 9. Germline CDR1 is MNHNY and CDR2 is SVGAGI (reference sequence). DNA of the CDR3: TGTGCCAGCACCTACGAGGCGGGAGGGGCCTACGAGCAGTACTTC. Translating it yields CASTYEAGGAYEQYF.

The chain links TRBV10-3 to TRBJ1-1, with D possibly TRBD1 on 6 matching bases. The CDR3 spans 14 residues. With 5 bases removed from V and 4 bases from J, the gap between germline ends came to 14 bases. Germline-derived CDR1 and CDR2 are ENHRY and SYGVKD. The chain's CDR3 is CAISRDTQGTEAFF. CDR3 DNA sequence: TGTGCCATCAGTCGGGACACTCAGGGCACTGAAGCTTTCTTT.

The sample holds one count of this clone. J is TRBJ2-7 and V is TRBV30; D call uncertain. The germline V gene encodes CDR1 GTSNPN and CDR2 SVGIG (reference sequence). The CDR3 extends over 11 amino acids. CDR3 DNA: TGTGCTTTTGACCTGAGCTACGAGCAGTACTTC. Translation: CAFDLSYEQYF. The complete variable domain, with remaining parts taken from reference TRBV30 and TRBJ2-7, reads SQTIHQWPATLVQPVGSPLSLECTVEGTSNPNLYWYRQAAGRGLQLLFYSVGIGQISSEVPQNLSASRPQDRQFILSSKKLLLSDSGFYLCAFDLSYEQYFGPGTRLTVT.

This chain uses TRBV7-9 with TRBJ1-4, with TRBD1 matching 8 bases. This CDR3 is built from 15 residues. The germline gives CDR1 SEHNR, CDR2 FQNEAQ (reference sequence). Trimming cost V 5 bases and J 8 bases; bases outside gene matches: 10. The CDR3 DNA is TGTGCCAGCAGCGCATCGGGACAGGATCGAGAAAAACTGTTTTTT. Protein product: CASSASGQDREKLFF.

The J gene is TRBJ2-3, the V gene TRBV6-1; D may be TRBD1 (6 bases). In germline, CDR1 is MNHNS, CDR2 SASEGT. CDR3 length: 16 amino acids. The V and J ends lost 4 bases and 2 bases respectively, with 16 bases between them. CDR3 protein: CASSAYREIPTDTQYF. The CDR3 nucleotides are TGTGCCAGCAGTGCGTACAGGGAAATACCCACAGATACGCAGTATTTT.

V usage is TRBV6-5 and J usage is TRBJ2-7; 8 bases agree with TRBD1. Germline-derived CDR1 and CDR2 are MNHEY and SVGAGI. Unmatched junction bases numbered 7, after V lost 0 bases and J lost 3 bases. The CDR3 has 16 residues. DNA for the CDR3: TGTGCCAGCAGTTACTCGGGGCAGGGGGCTTACTACGAGCAGTACTTC. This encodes CASSYSGQGAYYEQYF.

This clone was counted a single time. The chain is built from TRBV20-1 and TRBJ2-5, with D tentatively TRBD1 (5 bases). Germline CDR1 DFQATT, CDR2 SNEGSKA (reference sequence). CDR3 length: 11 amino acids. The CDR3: CSQGGQETQYF. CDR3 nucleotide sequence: TGCAGCCAGGGTGGCCAAGAGACCCAGTACTTC.